The 31 T cell receptor beta chains below were found in one sample sequenced in a study of cytomegalovirus exposure and HLA in healthy donors. This table comes from immunoSEQ multiplex PCR, and its TCRdb copy is limited to in-frame clones, with some not included. The sample has fewer than 130,000 clones; approximately 90% are singletons. Sample: PBMCs. The source of these receptors is a woman in her 30s in good health and CMV-seropositive.

This clone was observed once. The gene calls are TRBV7-2 and TRBJ2-3; 12 bases are a match to TRBD2. CDR1 is SGHTA and CDR2 is FQGNSA in the germline V gene. With 4 bases clipped from V and 7 bases from J, the junction kept 6 bases outside the gene matches. The CDR3 covers 15 residues. The CDR3 region has the DNA TGTGCCAGCAGCTCGGCTAGCGGGGGGGCTAATACGCAGTATTTT. Residues: CASSSASGGANTQYF.

V usage is TRBV6-5 and J usage is TRBJ2-1; no reliable D call. Germline V gene data show CDR1 as MNHEY and CDR2 as SVGAGI. The CDR3 has 14 amino acids. With 0 bases removed from V and 8 bases from J, the gap between germline ends came to 11 bases. CDR3 nucleotide sequence: TGTGCCAGCAGTTACTCTCTGGGCGTGGATGAGCAGTTCTTC. This codes for CASSYSLGVDEQFF.

The chain has TRBV20-1 and TRBJ2-7; D unclear. Germline V gene data show CDR1 as DFQATT and CDR2 as SNEGSKA (reference sequence). The ends were cut back, 7 bases at V and 2 bases at J, with 6 bases in the middle. The CDR3 consists of 10 residues. The CDR3 DNA reads as TGCAGTGTCCAAACCTACGAGCAGTACTTC. It specifies CSVQTYEQYF.

The chain carries TRBV6-5 and TRBJ1-2; 12 nucleotides line up with TRBD1. This CDR3 region has 14 residues. In germline, CDR1 is MNHEY, CDR2 SVGAGI. The junction had 3 bases not matched to a gene; V was cut back by 5 bases and J by 5 bases. The CDR3, as DNA: TGTGCCAGCAGTAAGGGACAGGGGGCTTATGGCTACACCTTC. As protein: CASSKGQGAYGYTF.

The chain links TRBV5-4 to TRBJ1-2; 9 bases are a match to TRBD1. The CDR3 has 15 amino acids. V shed 4 bases, J shed 4 bases, and the junction held 8 bases outside the gene matches. Germline V CDR1 and CDR2: SGHNT, YYREEE (reference sequence). The CDR3 DNA is TGTGCCAGCAGCCCGGGACAGGGTGGACTCTATGGCTACACCTTC. As protein: CASSPGQGGLYGYTF.

J is TRBJ2-2 and V is TRBV28; 13 bases match TRBD2. The CDR3 sequence is 16 residues long. The V gene's germline CDR1 is MDHEN and CDR2 SYDVKM. With 3 bases clipped from V and 6 bases from J, the junction kept 4 bases outside the gene matches. The CDR3 coding sequence is TGTGCCAGCAGTTTCGGACTAGCGGGAGTGGCCGGGGAGCTGTTTTTT. Protein: CASSFGLAGVAGELFF.

The rearrangement joins TRBV30 to TRBJ2-6; D is uncertain. This CDR3 is 15 amino acids long. V lost 5 bases and J lost 4, with 15 bases in between. Germline lookup yields CDR1 GTSNPN and CDR2 SVGIG (reference sequence). The CDR3 spells CAWAVLSAGANVLTF. As DNA, the CDR3 is TGTGCCTGGGCGGTATTAAGCGCGGGGGCCAACGTCCTGACTTTC.

V usage is TRBV21-1 and J usage is TRBJ1-2; the DNA was not used to check the table's D call, TRBD1. TRBV21-1 constitutes a pseudogene. The CDR3 contains 17 residues. The CDR3 nucleotides are TGTGCCAGCAGCAAAGGAGGAAAGACAGGAGAGAACTATGGCTACACCTTC. Its protein product is CASSKGGKTGENYGYTF.

The chain carries TRBV28 and TRBJ1-4; a possible D gene is TRBD1 (6 bases). V shed 6 bases and J shed 8 bases, with 19 bases lying between them. The germline V gene has CDR1 MDHEN and CDR2 SYDVKM. The CDR3 spans 15 residues. The CDR3 DNA follows: TGTGCCAGCAGCACTACCCAGGGGAGGGGGGAAAAACTGTTTTTT. Translated, it gives CASSTTQGRGEKLFF. The full variable domain, in which reference TRBV28 and TRBJ1-4 provide the parts outside the CDR3, is DVKVTQSSRYLVKRTGEKVFLECVQDMDHENMFWYRQDPGLGLRLIYFSYDVKMKEKGDIPEGYSVSREKKERFSLILESASTNQTSMYLCASSTTQGRGEKLFFGSGTQLSVL.

J is TRBJ2-7 and V is TRBV18; D may be TRBD2 (6 bases). The CDR3 has 11 amino acids. Germline assignment: CDR1 KGHSH and CDR2 LQKENI. V gave up 6 bases and J gave up 6 bases, with 9 bases separating them. The CDR3 reads CASSRGGEQYF. The CDR3 bases are TGTGCCAGCTCCCGGGGAGGCGAGCAGTACTTC.

This clone was counted a few times. The chain employs TRBV11-2 and TRBJ1-3; 8 positions agree with TRBD1. V dropped 1 base and J dropped 1; count of bases not matched to a gene: 6. Germline CDR1 SGHAT, CDR2 FQNNGV. The CDR3 contains 17 residues. CDR3 sequence reads: CASSLGPRGQSGNTIYF. CDR3 DNA: TGTGCCAGCAGCTTAGGCCCCAGGGGGCAGTCTGGAAACACCATATATTTT.

J is TRBJ2-1 and V is TRBV4-3; TRBD1 is a possible D gene (6 bases). The CDR3 has 15 residues. The V gene lost 0 bases and the J gene lost 7 bases, with 13 bases spanning the gap. Germline V gives CDR1 LGHNA, CDR2 YSLEER. The CDR3 is CASSQDLTGWNEQFF. The CDR3 DNA reads as TGCGCCAGCAGCCAAGATCTAACAGGGTGGAATGAGCAGTTCTTC.

The chain couples TRBV4-3 to TRBJ2-5; D possibly corresponds to TRBD1 (6 bases). Germline assignment: CDR1 LGHNA and CDR2 YSLEER. Trimming left V 4 bases short and J 5 bases short, with 17 bases between. The CDR3 spans 15 residues. In DNA form, the CDR3 reads TGCGCCAGCAGCCTGGGACATGCCATGGGTGAGACCCAGTACTTC. Its protein is CASSLGHAMGETQYF.

The CDR3 DNA is TGTGCCAGCAGCATGACAGTCTACGAGCAGTACTTC. This codes for CASSMTVYEQYF. The rearrangement joins TRBV21-1 to TRBJ2-7; the D call in the table, TRBD1, was not verified against the DNA. TRBV21-1 is a pseudogene locus. This CDR3 region has 12 residues.

This rearrangement joins TRBV5-1 to TRBJ1-2; D may be TRBD1 (6 bases). The CDR3 runs to 14 residues. CDR1 SGHRS and CDR2 YFSETQ come from the germline V gene. V was trimmed by 4 bases and J by 8 bases, leaving 18 bases between them. CDR3 residues: CASSLRTDYVGYTF. The CDR3, as DNA: TGCGCCAGCAGCCTACGGACAGACTATGTAGGCTACACCTTC.

This sequence joins TRBV28 and TRBJ2-6; 10 bases line up with TRBD2. This CDR3 spans 18 amino acids. The germline gives CDR1 MDHEN, CDR2 SYDVKM. J was trimmed by 2 bases and V by 4 bases; bases with no gene match: 8. The CDR3 DNA reads as TGTGCCAGCAGTTCCCCAGCGGGAGGGCTTGCTGGGGCCAACGTCCTGACTTTC. Translation gives CASSSPAGGLAGANVLTF.

This clone has a single count. The CDR3 loop reads CASGRGVNEKLFF. Written as DNA, the CDR3 is TGTGCCAGTGGGCGGGGAGTGAATGAAAAACTGTTTTTT. V usage is TRBV6-1 and J usage is TRBJ1-4; D remains unclear. V was cut by 9 bases and J by 5 bases, with 13 bases left in between. The CDR3 runs 13 residues. The V gene's germline CDR1 is MNHNS and CDR2 SASEGT.

The chain joins TRBV5-4 to TRBJ2-7; 10 bases fit TRBD1. V lost 0 bases, J lost 5 bases, and 2 bases stayed unmatched. Germline assignment: CDR1 SGHNT and CDR2 YYREEE (reference sequence). This CDR3 is 14 amino acids long. Here the CDR3 DNA reads TGTGCCAGCAGCTTGGGGGACAGGGGCCACGAGCAGTACTTC. Amino acid sequence: CASSLGDRGHEQYF.

The chain is built from TRBV15 and TRBJ2-3; 9 bases fit TRBD2. Germline CDR1 reads LNHNV; CDR2 reads YYDKDF (reference sequence). The length of the CDR3 is 18 residues. V shed 2 bases and J 6 bases; nucleotides not matched to a gene: 15. The CDR3 bases are TGTGCCACCAGCAGAATAAGCCTTGGTAGCGGGAGTGCTGATACGCAGTATTTT. Its translation is CATSRISLGSGSADTQYF.

The chain is built from TRBV5-1 and TRBJ2-2; the D gene is possibly TRBD1 (5 bases). Germline V gene sequence: CDR1 SGHRS, CDR2 YFSETQ. Trimming removed 4 bases at V and 0 bases at J, with 13 bases between. The CDR3 covers 16 residues. The CDR3: CASSPSGQANTGELFF. CDR3 bases: TGCGCCAGCAGCCCCTCAGGGCAAGCGAACACCGGGGAGCTGTTTTTT.

V and J are TRBV4-1 and TRBJ2-1; 9 nucleotides line up with TRBD2. The CDR3 contains 16 residues. Germline lookup yields CDR1 MGHRA and CDR2 YSYEKL. Losses at the gene ends were 0 bases for V and 9 bases for J; bases not matched to a gene: 9. The CDR3 bases are TGCGCCAGCAGCCAAGATGGCGGGGGGGGCTACGGTGAGCAGTTCTTC. The encoded protein is CASSQDGGGGYGEQFF.

The chain uses TRBV10-1 and TRBJ1-2; D not resolved. The V end lost 3 bases, the J end lost 2 bases, and 7 bases lay between the germline ends. This CDR3 is 13 amino acids long. Germline V gives CDR1 WNHNN, CDR2 SYGVQD (reference sequence). CDR3 loop: CASSESQNYGYTF. The CDR3 DNA reads as TGCGCCAGCAGTGAATCTCAGAACTATGGCTACACCTTC.

The chain recombines TRBV11-2 with TRBJ2-5, with TRBD2 identical over 10 bases. Germline values: CDR1 SGHAT, CDR2 FQNNGV. The ends lost 5 bases at V and 1 base at J; junction bases unmatched: 13. The CDR3 is made up of 18 amino acids. The CDR3 loop reads CASSGRDWASGSQETQYF. The CDR3, as DNA: TGTGCCAGCAGCGGGCGAGACTGGGCTAGCGGGAGCCAAGAGACCCAGTACTTC.

The gene calls are TRBV28 and TRBJ2-1; TRBD2 aligns across 7 bases. The CDR3 length is 17 residues. V gave up 4 bases and J gave up 4 bases; unmatched junction bases: 13. Germline V gene data show CDR1 as MDHEN and CDR2 as SYDVKM. In DNA, the CDR3 is TGTGCCAGCAGTTCCCCAACTTGGCGGGAGAGTTACAATGAGCAGTTCTTC. Protein sequence: CASSSPTWRESYNEQFF.

Concerning this clone itself: The germline gene is not matched at one end of the junction; a read error may be the cause. The rearrangement uses TRBV7-7 and TRBJ2-5, with 9 bases fitting TRBD2. Germline V lookup: CDR1 SSHAT, CDR2 FNYEAQ (reference sequence). The CDR3 has 13 amino acids. The CDR3 DNA sequence: TGTGCTAGCAGTTCTAGCGGGGAAGAGACCCAGTACTTC. This encodes CASSSSGEETQYF.

The V and J genes are TRBV7-3 and TRBJ2-7, with 7 bases fitting TRBD1. The ends lost 2 bases at V and 5 bases at J; junction bases unmatched: 9. This CDR3 contains 15 residues. Germline CDR1 and CDR2: SGHTA and FQGTGA. The CDR3 loop reads CASSLQAGGINEQYF. Written as DNA, the CDR3 is TGTGCCAGCAGCTTACAAGCAGGGGGTATCAACGAGCAGTACTTC.

The chain joins TRBV7-2 to TRBJ2-3; 13 bases are shared with TRBD2. This CDR3 comprises 18 residues. Germline assignment: CDR1 SGHTA and CDR2 FQGNSA. Losses at the gene ends were 1 base for V and 1 base for J; bases not matched to a gene: 5. The CDR3: CASSLVGTSGVGTDTQYF. CDR3 DNA sequence: TGTGCCAGCAGCTTAGTCGGGACTAGCGGGGTGGGCACAGATACGCAGTATTTT.

The rearrangement uses TRBV6-6 and TRBJ1-1; D is unclear. V lost 0 bases and J lost 10, with 12 bases in between. The CDR3 runs 13 residues. Germline loops: CDR1 MNHNY, CDR2 SVGAGI (reference sequence). CDR3: CASSYSFGSRAFF. DNA for the CDR3: TGTGCCAGCAGTTACTCGTTCGGGTCGAGAGCTTTCTTT.

J is TRBJ1-4 and V is TRBV4-1; 8 bases are shared with TRBD1. The CDR3 has 13 residues. Germline loops: CDR1 MGHRA, CDR2 YSYEKL. V trimming: 1 base; J trimming: 11 bases; junction bases outside the gene matches: 3. CDR3 residues: CASSQADRVKLFF. DNA for the CDR3: TGCGCCAGCAGCCAAGCGGACAGGGTTAAACTGTTTTTT.

The chain uses TRBV4-3 and TRBJ1-2; possible D gene TRBD1, 5 bases. Trimming cost V 1 base and J 4 bases, with 10 bases left between them. The germline V gene has CDR1 LGHNA and CDR2 YSLEER. The CDR3 consists of 14 residues. CDR3 amino acids: CASSQGEGVYGYTF. CDR3 DNA sequence: TGCGCCAGCAGCCAAGGAGAAGGGGTCTATGGCTACACCTTC.

This clone was recorded only once. This chain links TRBV6-1 with TRBJ2-5, with TRBD2 identical over 8 bases. Germline-derived CDR1 and CDR2 are MNHNS and SASEGT. CDR3 size: 13 residues. CDR3 sequence (DNA): TGTGCAGCTTCGGGACTAGTAATAAAGACCCAGTACTTC. Amino acid sequence: CAASGLVIKTQYF.